The sequence of this TCR beta chain was determined in a study of T cells expressing NK-cell markers (TCRdb year 2020). About the study as a whole: TCR beta-chain repertoires were profiled in sorted CD3+CD56+NKG2C+, CD3+CD56+NKG2C- and CD3+CD56-NKG2C+ T-cell subsets from several donors. Randomly selected healthy volunteers, three men and five women, were used as the eight sequenced donors. Among the eight sequenced donors, only one was HCMV-seronegative, while the other seven were HCMV-seropositive. The libraries were sequenced on Illumina HiSeq 2000/2500, MiSeq or NextSeq, producing 2 x 150 bp reads.

Details on this clonotype: The antigen it binds to is not known.

Sequencing used an Illumina HiSeq 2000. 5'RACE template switching, by which a universal primer site and unique molecular identifiers were added, was used to make TCR beta cDNA libraries. cDNA synthesis was primed from the TCR beta constant segment and was followed by two successive PCR amplification steps. The authors processed their data as follows. MIGEC was used to demultiplex reads and group the reads by UMI, and MiTCR was used to assemble and quantify clonotypes. To exclude erroneous sequences, any TCR cDNA sequence not supported by at least two reads was discarded. The tcR package was used for downstream repertoire analysis, and clonotypes were matched between fractions using CDR3 nucleotide sequence together with V segment. VDJmatch was used to annotate antigen specificity against VDJdb, with one amino acid substitution in CDR3 permitted. Each CDR3 protein sequence appears as one entry after TCRdb reprocessed the reads, and no DNA is included. TCRdb, not the authors, supplied the V and J calls. This sample's listing comprises roughly 390,000 distinct CDR3 sequences. Of the sample, 9.5% to 12% falls within the top ten clones.

Overall results and qualifications from the work: Those dominant clonotypes were again the most abundant among CD3+CD56-NKG2C+ cells in several donors, at roughly 28.3-65%. It remained unclear whether the expanded NKG2C-expressing T cell clones were specific for HCMV antigens. In six donors, the dominant CD3+CD56+NKG2C+ clonotypes were among the top 10 CD8+ clonotypes and accounted for roughly 1.0-8% of CD8+ T cells.

From the germline V gene (reference sequence), CDR1 is LGHDT and CDR2 is YNNKEL. The CDR3 contains 13 residues, cysteine and phenylalanine counted. No DNA is recorded. To determine HCMV serostatus, a commercial ELISA kit was used to detect HCMV-specific IgG in serum. Ficoll density gradient centrifugation was used to isolate peripheral blood mononuclear cells from blood. The sample was blood T cells: a sorted CD56 or NKG2C T cell subset, CD4+ or CD8+ T cells, or bulk PBMC T cells (not recorded which). Recombination joined TRBV3-1 with TRBJ2-7; the TRBD2 assignment by TCRdb is unverifiable without DNA. This TCR was sampled from a woman in her fifties or sixties in good health. Donor details come from another sample of the same person, matched by shared clones. The CDR3 region: CASSQGSSVEQYF.